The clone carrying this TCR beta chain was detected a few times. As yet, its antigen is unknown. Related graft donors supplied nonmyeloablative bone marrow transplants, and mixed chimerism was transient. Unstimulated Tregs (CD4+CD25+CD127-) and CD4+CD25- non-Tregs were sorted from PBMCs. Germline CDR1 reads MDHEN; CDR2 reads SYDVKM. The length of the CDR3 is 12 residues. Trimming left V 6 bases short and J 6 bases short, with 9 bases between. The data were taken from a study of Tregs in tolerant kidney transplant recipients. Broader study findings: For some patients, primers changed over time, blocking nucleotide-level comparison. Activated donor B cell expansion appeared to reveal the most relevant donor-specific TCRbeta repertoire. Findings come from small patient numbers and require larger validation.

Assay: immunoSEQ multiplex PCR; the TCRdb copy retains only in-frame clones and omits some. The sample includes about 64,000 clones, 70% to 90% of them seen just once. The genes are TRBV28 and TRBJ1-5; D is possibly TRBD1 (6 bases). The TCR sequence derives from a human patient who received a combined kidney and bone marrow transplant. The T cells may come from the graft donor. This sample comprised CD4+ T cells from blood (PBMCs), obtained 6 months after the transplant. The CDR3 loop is CASRAGVQPQHF. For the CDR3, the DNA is TGTGCCAGCAGGGCAGGGGTTCAGCCCCAGCATTTT.